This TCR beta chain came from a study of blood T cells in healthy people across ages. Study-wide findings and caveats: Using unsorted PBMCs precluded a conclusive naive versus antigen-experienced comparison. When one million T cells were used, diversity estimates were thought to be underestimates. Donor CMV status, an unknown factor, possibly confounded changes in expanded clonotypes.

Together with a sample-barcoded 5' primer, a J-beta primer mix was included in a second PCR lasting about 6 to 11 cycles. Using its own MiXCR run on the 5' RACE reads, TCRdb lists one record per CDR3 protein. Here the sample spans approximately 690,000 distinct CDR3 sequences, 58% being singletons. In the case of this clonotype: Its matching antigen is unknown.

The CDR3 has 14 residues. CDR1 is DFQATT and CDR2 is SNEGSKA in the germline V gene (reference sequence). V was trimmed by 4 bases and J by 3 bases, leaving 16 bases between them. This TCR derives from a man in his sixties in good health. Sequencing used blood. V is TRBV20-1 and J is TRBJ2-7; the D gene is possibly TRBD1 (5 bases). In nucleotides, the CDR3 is TGCAGTGCTAAATCAACAGGTCTTCACTACGAGCAGTACTTC. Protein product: CSAKSTGLHYEQYF.